Only a few counts were recorded for the clone carrying this T cell receptor beta chain. Its antigen is currently unknown. The CDR3 is 14 amino acids. Germline loops: CDR1 KGHSH, CDR2 LQKENI. Trimming took off 1 base at V and 0 bases at J, with 7 bases between the two ends. The data stem from a study of response to subunit inactivated influenza vaccine. Study results and caveats: It was suggested by the authors that few new T cells are recruited by each seasonal influenza vaccination.

TCRdb recomputed calls from the RT-PCR reads with MiXCR, one row per CDR3 protein. The sample holds 860,000 or so distinct CDR3 sequences, less than 25% seen once. The chain couples TRBV18 to TRBJ2-7, with D possibly being TRBD2 (5 bases). This sample comprised PBMCs from blood, obtained more than 4 days after vaccination. This receptor was taken from a man aged 50-59 years who received an inactivated influenza vaccine. The CDR3 spells CASSPLTTSYEQYF. CDR3 DNA: TGTGCCAGCTCACCACTGACTACCTCCTACGAGCAGTACTTC.